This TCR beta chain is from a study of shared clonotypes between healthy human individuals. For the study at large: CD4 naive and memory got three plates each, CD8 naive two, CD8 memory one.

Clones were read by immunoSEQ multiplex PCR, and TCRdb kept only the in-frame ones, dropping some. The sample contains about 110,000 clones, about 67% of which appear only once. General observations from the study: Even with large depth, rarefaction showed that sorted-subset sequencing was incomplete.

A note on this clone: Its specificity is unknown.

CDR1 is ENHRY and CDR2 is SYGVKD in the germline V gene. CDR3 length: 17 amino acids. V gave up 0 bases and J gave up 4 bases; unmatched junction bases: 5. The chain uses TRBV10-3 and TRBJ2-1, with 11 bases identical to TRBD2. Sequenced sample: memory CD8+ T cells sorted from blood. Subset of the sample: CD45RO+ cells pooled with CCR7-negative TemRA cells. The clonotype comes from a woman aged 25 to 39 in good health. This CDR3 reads CAISESWTSGHYNEQFF. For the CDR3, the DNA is TGTGCCATCAGTGAGTCTTGGACTAGCGGGCATTACAATGAGCAGTTCTTC.